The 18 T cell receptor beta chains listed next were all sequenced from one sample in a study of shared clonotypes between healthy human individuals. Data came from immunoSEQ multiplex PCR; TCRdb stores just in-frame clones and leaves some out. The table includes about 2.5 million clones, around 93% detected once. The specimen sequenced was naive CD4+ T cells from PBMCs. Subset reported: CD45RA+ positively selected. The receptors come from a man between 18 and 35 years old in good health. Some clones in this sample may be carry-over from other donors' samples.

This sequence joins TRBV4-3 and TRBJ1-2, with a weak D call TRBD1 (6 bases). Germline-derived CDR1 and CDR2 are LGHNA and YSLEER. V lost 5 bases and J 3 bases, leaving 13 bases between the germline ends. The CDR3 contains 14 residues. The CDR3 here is CASSFTGTYYGYTF. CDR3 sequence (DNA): TGCGCCAGCAGCTTTACAGGGACTTACTATGGCTACACCTTC.

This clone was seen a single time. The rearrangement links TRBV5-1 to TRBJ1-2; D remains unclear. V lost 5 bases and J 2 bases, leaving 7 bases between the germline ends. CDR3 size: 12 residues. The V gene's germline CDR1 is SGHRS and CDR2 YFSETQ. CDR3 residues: CASSTGNYGYTF. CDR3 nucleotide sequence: TGCGCCAGCAGTACGGGGAACTATGGCTACACCTTC.

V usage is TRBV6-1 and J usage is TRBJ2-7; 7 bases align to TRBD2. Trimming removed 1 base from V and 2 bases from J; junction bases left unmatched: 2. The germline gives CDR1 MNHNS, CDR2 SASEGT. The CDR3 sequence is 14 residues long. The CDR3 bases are TGTGCCAGCAGTGAAGAGCGGGGTGCCTACGAGCAGTACTTC. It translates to CASSEERGAYEQYF.

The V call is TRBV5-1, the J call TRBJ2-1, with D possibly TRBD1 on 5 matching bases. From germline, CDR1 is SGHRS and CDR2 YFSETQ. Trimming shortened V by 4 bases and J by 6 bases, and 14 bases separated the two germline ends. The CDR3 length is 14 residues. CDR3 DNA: TGCGCCAGCAGCCGGACGGTAGACAGCAATGAGCAGTTCTTC. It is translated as CASSRTVDSNEQFF.

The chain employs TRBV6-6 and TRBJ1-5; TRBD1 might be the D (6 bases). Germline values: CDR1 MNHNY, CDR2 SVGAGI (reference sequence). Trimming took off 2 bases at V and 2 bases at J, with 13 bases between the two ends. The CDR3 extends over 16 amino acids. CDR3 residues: CASSYTQGVGNQPQHF. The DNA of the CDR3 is TGTGCCAGCAGTTACACACAGGGAGTAGGCAATCAGCCCCAGCATTTT.

As DNA, the CDR3 is TGTGCCAGCAGCTTAGTAGTCGGCGGGGCCAGCTCCTACGAGCAGTACTTC. Protein product: CASSLVVGGASSYEQYF. The chain combines TRBV7-2 with TRBJ2-7; D may be TRBD2 (6 bases). This CDR3 has 17 residues. The germline CDR1 and CDR2 sequences are SGHTA and FQGNSA. Trimming left V 1 base short and J 0 bases short, with 16 bases between.

The CDR3 coding sequence is TGTGCCAGCGGTTCCCAGGGCAGGGGCCTAACCTACGAGCAGTACTTC. This codes for CASGSQGRGLTYEQYF. The chain combines TRBV28 with TRBJ2-7; D may be TRBD1 (6 bases). The germline gives CDR1 MDHEN, CDR2 SYDVKM. The CDR3 runs to 16 residues. V was clipped by 8 bases and J by 2 bases, with 22 bases between them.

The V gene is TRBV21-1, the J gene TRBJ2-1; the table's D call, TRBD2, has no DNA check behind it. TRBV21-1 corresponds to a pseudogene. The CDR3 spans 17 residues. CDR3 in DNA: TGTGCCAGCAGCAAAGCAGAATCTAGCGGCTCCTACAATGAGCAGTTCTTC. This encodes CASSKAESSGSYNEQFF.

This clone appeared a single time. CDR3 in amino acids: CASSQGLADSYEQYF. CDR3 DNA: TGTGCCAGCAGCCAAGGACTAGCGGACTCCTACGAGCAGTACTTC. The chain joins TRBV9 to TRBJ2-7, with TRBD2 matching 10 bases. The germline gives CDR1 SGDLS, CDR2 YYNGEE. The CDR3 is 15 residues long. J was trimmed by 0 bases and V by 4 bases; bases with no gene match: 4.

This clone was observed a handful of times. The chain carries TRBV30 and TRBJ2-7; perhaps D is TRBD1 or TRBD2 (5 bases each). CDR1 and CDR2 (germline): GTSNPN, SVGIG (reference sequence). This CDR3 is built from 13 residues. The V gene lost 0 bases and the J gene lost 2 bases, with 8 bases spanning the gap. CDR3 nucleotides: TGTGCCTGGAGTGTACGGGACCCCTACGAGCAGTACTTC. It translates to CAWSVRDPYEQYF.

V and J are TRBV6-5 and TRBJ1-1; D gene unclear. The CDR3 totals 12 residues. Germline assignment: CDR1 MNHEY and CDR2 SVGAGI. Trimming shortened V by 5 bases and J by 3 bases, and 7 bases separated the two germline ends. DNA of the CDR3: TGTGCCAGCAGTAGCCAGTACACTGAAGCTTTCTTT. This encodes CASSSQYTEAFF.

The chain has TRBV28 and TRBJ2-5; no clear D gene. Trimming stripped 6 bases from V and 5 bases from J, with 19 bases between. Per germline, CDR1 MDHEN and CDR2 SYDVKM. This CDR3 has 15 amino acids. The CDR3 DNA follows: TGTGCCAGCAGCCCTGGACGGGCTGCCGGGGAGACCCAGTACTTC. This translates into CASSPGRAAGETQYF.

The CDR3 here is CASSQDSKAAFF. CDR3 nucleotide sequence: TGTGCCAGCAGCCAAGATTCCAAGGCGGCTTTCTTT. This chain links TRBV14 with TRBJ1-1; D gene unclear. Per germline, CDR1 SGHDN and CDR2 FVKESK. The germline V and J ends were trimmed by 0 bases and 11 bases, with 10 bases remaining between them. CDR3 length: 12 amino acids.

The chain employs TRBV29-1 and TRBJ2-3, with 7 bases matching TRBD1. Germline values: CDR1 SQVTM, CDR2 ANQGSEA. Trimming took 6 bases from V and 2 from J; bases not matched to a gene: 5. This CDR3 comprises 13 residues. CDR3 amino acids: CSVRDRSTDTQYF. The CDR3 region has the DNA TGCAGCGTCCGGGACAGATCCACAGATACGCAGTATTTT.

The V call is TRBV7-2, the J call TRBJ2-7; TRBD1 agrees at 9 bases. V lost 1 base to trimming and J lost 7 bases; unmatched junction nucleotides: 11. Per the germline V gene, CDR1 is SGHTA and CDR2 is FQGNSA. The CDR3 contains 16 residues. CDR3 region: CASSLDRSGTGREQYF. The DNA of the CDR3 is TGTGCCAGCAGCTTAGACCGGAGCGGGACAGGGAGGGAGCAGTACTTC.

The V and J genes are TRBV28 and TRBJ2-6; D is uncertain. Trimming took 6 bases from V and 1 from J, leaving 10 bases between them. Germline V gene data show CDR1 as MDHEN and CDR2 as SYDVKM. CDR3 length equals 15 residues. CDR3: CASSRPLSGANVLTF. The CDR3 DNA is TGTGCCAGCAGCCGGCCCCTATCTGGGGCCAACGTCCTGACTTTC.

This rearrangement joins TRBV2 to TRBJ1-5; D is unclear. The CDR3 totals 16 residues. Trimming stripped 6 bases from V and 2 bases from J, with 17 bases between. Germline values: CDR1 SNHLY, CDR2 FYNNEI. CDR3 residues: CASRQTYLGGNQPQHF. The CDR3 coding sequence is TGTGCCAGCAGACAGACTTACCTTGGGGGCAATCAGCCCCAGCATTTT.

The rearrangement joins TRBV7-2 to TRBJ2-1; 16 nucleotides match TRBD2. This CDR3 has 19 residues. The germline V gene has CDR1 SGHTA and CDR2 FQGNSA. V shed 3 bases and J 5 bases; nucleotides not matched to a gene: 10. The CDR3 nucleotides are TGTGCCAGCAGCTTTCCGGGACTAGCGGGAGGGCCTTTCCACAATGAGCAGTTCTTC. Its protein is CASSFPGLAGGPFHNEQFF.